This T cell receptor beta chain was profiled in a study of sequential checkpoint blockade in melanoma. Study details: Patients were randomized 1:1 to nivolumab-then-ipilimumab or ipilimumab-then-nivolumab first-line. Both treatment sequences were followed by maintenance nivolumab.

The CDR3 extends over 12 amino acids. Germline CDR1 reads SGHAT; CDR2 reads FQNNGV. Trimming removed 8 bases from V and 5 bases from J; junction bases left unmatched: 6. Treatment indicated: randomized to nivolumab then ipilimumab (arm A) or the reverse (arm B). None of the patients previously received DNA-damaging chemotherapy. From thawed PBMCs, live CD3+CD8+ cells negative for CD19 and CD56 were sorted. Clones were sequenced by immunoSEQ multiplex PCR, and TCRdb holds only the in-frame ones, with some missing. The sample consists of about 10,000 clones, approximately 80% of them appearing once. This specimen was CD8+ T cells sorted from blood (inferred from file names), taken from a patient given nivolumab and ipilimumab in sequence. The chain recombines TRBV11-2 with TRBJ2-7; 7 nucleotides align to TRBD2. The sequence was obtained from a human donor with melanoma. The CDR3 DNA follows: TGTGCCAGCTCGGGGGGTAAACACGAGCAGTACTTC. Amino acids: CASSGGKHEQYF.